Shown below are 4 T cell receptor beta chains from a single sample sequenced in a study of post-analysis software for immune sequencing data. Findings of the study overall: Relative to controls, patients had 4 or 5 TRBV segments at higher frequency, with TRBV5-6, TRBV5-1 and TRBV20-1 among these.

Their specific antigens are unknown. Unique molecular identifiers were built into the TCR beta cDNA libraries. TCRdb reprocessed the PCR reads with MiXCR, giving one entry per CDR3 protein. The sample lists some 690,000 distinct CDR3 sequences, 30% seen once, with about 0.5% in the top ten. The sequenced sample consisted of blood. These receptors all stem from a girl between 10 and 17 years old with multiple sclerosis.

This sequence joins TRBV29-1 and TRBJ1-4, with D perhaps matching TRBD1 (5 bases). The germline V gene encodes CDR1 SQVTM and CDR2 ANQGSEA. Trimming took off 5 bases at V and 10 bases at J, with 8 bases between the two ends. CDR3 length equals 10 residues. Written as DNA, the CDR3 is TGCAGCGTTTGGCAGGGAAAACTGTTTTTT. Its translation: CSVWQGKLFF.

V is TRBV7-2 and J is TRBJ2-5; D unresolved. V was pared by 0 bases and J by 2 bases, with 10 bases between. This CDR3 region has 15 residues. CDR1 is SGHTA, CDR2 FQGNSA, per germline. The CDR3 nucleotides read TGTGCCAGCAGCTTAGCCCTTAGACCTCAAGAGACCCAGTACTTC. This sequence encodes CASSLALRPQETQYF.

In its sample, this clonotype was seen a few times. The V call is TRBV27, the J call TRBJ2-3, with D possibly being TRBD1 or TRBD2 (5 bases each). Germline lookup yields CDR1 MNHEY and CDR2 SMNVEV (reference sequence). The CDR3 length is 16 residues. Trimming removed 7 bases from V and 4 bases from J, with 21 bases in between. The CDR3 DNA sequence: TGTGCCAGCATATCTCTTAGGGACCCAGTTCCAGATACGCAGTATTTT. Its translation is CASISLRDPVPDTQYF.

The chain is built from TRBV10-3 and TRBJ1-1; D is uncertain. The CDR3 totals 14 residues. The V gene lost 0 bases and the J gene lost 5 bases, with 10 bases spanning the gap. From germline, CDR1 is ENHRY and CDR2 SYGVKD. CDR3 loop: CAISESTPGTEAFF. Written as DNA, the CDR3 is TGTGCCATCAGTGAGTCGACTCCGGGAACTGAAGCTTTCTTT.